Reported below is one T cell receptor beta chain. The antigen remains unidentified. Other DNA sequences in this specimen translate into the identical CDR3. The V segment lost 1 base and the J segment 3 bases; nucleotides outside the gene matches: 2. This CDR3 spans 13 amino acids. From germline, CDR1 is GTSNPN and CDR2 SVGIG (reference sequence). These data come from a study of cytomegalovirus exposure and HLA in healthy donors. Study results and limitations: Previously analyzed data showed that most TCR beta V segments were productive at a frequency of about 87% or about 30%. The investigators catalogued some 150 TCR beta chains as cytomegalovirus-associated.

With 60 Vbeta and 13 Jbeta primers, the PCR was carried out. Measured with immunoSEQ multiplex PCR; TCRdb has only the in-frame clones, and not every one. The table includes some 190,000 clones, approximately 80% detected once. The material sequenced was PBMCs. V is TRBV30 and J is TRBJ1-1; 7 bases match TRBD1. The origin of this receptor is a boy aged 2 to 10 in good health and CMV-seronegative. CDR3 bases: TGTGCCTGGAGTGGGCAGGGGGACACTGAAGCTTTCTTT. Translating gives CAWSGQGDTEAFF.